This T cell receptor beta chain derives from a study of T cell clonality in common variable immunodeficiency. Broader study findings: CVID patient heterogeneity limited repertoire-clinical complication correlations. Common variable immunodeficiency TCR beta sequences reportedly had fewer deletions and N-nucleotide insertions.

Sequencing input was equivalent genomic DNA from CVID and controls. Clones were sequenced by immunoSEQ multiplex PCR, and TCRdb holds only the in-frame ones, with some missing. This sample has 75,000 to 85,000 clones, each found more than once. This clone was seen at least ten times. The antigen is undetermined. The TCR originated in a person aged 18 to 75 in good health. The specimen sequenced was peripheral blood mononuclear cells.

CDR3 loop: CASSLSRGQGMNTEAFF. The CDR3 DNA, read in part, is TGCGCCAGCAGCTTAAGCAGGGGACAGGGGATGAACACTGAA. This chain links TRBV5-1 with TRBJ1-1; the match to TRBD1 covers 10 bases. With the read ending 3 residues before the CDR3 end, the germline J gene is used to fill in that end. Germline V gene lookup returns CDR1 SGHRS and CDR2 YFSETQ. V lost 2 bases to trimming and J lost 0 bases; unmatched junction nucleotides: 7. The CDR3 runs to 17 residues.